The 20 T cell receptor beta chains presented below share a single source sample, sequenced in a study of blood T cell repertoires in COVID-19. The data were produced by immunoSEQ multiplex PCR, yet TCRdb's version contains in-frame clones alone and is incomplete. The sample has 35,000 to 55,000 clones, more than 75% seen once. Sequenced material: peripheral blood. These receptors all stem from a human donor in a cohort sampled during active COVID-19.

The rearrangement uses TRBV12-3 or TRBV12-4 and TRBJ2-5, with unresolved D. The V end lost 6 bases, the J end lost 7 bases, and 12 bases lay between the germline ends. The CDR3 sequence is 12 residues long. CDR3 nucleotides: TGTGCCAGCAGACCCGGCGGTTCGACCCAGTACTTC. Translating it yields CASRPGGSTQYF.

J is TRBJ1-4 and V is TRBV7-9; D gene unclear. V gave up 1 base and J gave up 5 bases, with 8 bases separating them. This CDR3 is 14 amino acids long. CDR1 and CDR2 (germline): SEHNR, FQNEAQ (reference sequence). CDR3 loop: CASSLGAVNEKLFF. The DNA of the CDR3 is TGTGCCAGCAGCTTAGGGGCAGTCAATGAAAAACTGTTTTTT.

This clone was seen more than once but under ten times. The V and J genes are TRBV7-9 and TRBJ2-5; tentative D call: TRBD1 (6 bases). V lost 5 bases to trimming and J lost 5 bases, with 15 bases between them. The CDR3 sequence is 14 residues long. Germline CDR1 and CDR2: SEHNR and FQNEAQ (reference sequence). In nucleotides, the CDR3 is TGTGCCAGCAGCCCACAGGGTATGAGGGAGACCCAGTACTTC. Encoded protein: CASSPQGMRETQYF.

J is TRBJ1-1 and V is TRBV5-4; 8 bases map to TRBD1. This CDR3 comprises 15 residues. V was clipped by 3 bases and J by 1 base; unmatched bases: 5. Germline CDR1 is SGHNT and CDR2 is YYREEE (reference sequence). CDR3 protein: CASSSTGEGNTEAFF. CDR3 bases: TGTGCCAGCAGCTCGACAGGGGAGGGGAACACTGAAGCTTTCTTT. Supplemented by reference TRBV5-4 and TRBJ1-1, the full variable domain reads ETGVTQSPTHLIKTRGQQVTLRCSSQSGHNTVSWYQQALGQGPQFIFQYYREEENGRGNFPPRFSGLQFPNYSSELNVNALELDDSALYLCASSSTGEGNTEAFFGQGTRLTVV.

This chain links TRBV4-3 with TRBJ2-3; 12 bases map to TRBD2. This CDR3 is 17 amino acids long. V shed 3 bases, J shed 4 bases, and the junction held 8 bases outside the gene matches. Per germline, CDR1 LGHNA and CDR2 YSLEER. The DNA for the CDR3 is TGCGCCAGCAGCCACCTAGCGGGAGGGCCGGGGGCAGATACGCAGTATTTT. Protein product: CASSHLAGGPGADTQYF.

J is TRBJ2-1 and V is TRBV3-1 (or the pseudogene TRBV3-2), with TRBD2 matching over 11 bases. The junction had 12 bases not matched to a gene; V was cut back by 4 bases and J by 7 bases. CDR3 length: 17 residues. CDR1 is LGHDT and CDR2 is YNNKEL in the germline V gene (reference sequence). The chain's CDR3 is CASSPFKLAGVGNEQFF. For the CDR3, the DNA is TGTGCCAGCAGCCCTTTTAAACTAGCGGGAGTCGGGAATGAGCAGTTCTTC.

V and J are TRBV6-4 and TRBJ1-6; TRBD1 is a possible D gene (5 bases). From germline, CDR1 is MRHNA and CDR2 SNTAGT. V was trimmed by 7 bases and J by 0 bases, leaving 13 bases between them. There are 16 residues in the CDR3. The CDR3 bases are TGTGCCAGCAAGGTCGGGGGGAGCTCCTATAATTCACCCCTCCACTTT. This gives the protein CASKVGGSSYNSPLHF.

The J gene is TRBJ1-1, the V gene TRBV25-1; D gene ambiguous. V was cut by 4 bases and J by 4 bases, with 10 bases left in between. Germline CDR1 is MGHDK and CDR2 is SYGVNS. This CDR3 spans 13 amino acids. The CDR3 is CASSGWQITEAFF. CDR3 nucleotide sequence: TGTGCCAGCAGTGGATGGCAGATCACTGAAGCTTTCTTT.

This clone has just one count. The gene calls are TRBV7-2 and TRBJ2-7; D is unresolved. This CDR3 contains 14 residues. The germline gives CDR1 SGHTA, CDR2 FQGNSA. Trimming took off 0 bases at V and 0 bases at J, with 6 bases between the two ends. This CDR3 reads CASSLAGSSYEQYF. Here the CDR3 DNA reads TGTGCCAGCAGCTTAGCGGGCAGCTCCTACGAGCAGTACTTC.

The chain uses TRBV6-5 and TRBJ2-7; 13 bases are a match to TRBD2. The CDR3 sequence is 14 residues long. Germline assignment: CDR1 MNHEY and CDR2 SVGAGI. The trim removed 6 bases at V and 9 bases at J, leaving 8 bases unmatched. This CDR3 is CASRPGLAGFGQYF. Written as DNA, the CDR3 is TGTGCCAGCAGACCGGGACTAGCGGGATTCGGGCAGTACTTC.

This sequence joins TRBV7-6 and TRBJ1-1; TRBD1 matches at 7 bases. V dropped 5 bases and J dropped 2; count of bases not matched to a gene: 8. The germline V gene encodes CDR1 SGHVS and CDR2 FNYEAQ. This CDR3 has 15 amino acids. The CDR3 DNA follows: TGTGCCAGCAGCCTCCCGACAGGGAAAAACACTGAAGCTTTCTTT. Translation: CASSLPTGKNTEAFF. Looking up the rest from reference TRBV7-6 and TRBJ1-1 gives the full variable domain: GAGVSQSPRYKVTKRGQDVALRCDPISGHVSLYWYRQALGQGPEFLTYFNYEAQQDKSGLPNDRFSAERPEGSISTLTIQRTEQRDSAMYRCASSLPTGKNTEAFFGQGTRLTVV.

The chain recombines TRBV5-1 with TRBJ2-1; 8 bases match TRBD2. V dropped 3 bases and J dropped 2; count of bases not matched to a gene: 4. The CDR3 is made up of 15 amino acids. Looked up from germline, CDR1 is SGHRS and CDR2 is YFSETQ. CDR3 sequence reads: CASSWSGSPYNEQFF. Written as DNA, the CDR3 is TGCGCCAGCAGCTGGAGCGGGAGCCCCTACAATGAGCAGTTCTTC.

The CDR3 protein is CASSPGHSYEQYF. The CDR3 nucleotides read TGTGCCAGCAGCCCTGGACATTCCTACGAGCAGTACTTC. V is TRBV7-6 and J is TRBJ2-7, with a tentative D call TRBD1 (5 bases). The CDR3 covers 13 residues. The germline CDR1 and CDR2 sequences are SGHVS and FNYEAQ. Trimming left V 5 bases short and J 1 base short, with 9 bases between.

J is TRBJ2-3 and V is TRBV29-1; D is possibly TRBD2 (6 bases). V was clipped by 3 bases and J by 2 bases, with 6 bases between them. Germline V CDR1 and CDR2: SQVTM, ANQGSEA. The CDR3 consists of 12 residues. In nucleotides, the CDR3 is TGCAGCGTTGAGCGGGACACAGATACGCAGTATTTT. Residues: CSVERDTDTQYF.

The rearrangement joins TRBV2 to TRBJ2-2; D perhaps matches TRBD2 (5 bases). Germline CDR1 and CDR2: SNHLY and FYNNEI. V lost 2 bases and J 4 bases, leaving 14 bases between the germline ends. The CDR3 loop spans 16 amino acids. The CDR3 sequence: CASSELGGVGTGELFF. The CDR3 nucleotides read TGTGCCAGCAGTGAATTAGGAGGAGTTGGCACCGGGGAGCTGTTTTTT.

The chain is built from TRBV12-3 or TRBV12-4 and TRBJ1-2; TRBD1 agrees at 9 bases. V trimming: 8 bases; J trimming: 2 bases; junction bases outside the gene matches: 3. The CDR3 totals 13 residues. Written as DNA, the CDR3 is TGTGCCAGCGGGGGACAGGGAAACTATGGCTACACCTTC. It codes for CASGGQGNYGYTF.

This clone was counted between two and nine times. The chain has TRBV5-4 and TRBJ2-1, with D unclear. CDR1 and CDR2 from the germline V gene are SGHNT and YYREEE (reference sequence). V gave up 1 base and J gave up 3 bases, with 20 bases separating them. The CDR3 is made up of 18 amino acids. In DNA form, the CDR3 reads TGTGCCAGCAGCTTGTATTATAGCCGAAGAGGCGACTACAATGAGCAGTTCTTC. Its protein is CASSLYYSRRGDYNEQFF. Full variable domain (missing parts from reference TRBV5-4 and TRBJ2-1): ETGVTQSPTHLIKTRGQQVTLRCSSQSGHNTVSWYQQALGQGPQFIFQYYREEENGRGNFPPRFSGLQFPNYSSELNVNALELDDSALYLCASSLYYSRRGDYNEQFFGPGTRLTVL.

Here the CDR3 reads CASSQATRVGELFF. CDR3 nucleotide sequence: TGTGCCAGCAGCCAAGCGACTAGAGTCGGGGAGCTGTTTTTT. This chain uses TRBV3-1 (or the pseudogene TRBV3-2) with TRBJ2-2, with TRBD2 as a possible D gene (6 bases). Germline V gene lookup returns CDR1 LGHDT and CDR2 YNNKEL (reference sequence). The V and J ends lost 1 base and 7 bases respectively, with 10 bases between them. The CDR3 contains 14 residues.

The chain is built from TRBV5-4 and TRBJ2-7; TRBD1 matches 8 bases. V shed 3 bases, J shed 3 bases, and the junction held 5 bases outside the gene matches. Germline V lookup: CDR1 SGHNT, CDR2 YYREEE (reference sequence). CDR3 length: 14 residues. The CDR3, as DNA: TGTGCCAGCAGCTCTCCCGGGACAGGCTACGAGCAGTACTTC. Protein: CASSSPGTGYEQYF.

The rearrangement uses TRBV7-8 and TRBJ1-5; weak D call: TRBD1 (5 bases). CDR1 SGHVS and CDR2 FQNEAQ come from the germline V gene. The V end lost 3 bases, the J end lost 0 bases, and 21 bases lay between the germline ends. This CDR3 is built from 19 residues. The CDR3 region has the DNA TGTGCCAGCAGCTTGGAAGGGGCGGGACGGACATATAGCAATCAGCCCCAGCATTTT. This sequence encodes CASSLEGAGRTYSNQPQHF.